One sample yielded the 15 T cell receptor beta chains listed below, sequenced in a study of cytomegalovirus exposure and HLA in healthy donors. Vbeta (60) and Jbeta (13) primers were used in the PCR. Sequenced by immunoSEQ multiplex PCR; TCRdb stores in-frame clones only, minus some. This sample has over 100,000 clones; about 80% occur once, and the top ten carry 2.5% to 3%. The source material was PBMCs. All receptors come from a woman between 18 and 30 years old in good health and CMV-seropositive.

Here the CDR3 reads CASSLRDRVNEQFF. CDR3 sequence (DNA): TGTGCCAGCAGCTTAAGGGACAGGGTCAATGAGCAGTTCTTC. The V gene is TRBV5-4, the J gene TRBJ2-1; TRBD1 aligns across 9 bases. With 2 bases clipped from V and 6 bases from J, the junction kept 3 bases outside the gene matches. Germline V gene lookup returns CDR1 SGHNT and CDR2 YYREEE (reference sequence). The CDR3 has 14 residues.

The CDR3 DNA follows: TGTGCCAGCAGTCCCGCGGGAGCGGGAGGCTACGAGCAGTACTTC. This gives the protein CASSPAGAGGYEQYF. J is TRBJ2-7 and V is TRBV27; 9 positions match TRBD2. The trim removed 5 bases at V and 3 bases at J, leaving 8 bases unmatched. The CDR3 covers 15 residues. CDR1 is MNHEY and CDR2 is SMNVEV in the germline V gene (reference sequence).

There are a few counts of this clone. This sequence joins TRBV6-6 and TRBJ2-7; a weak D match, TRBD1 (5 bases). Per the germline V gene, CDR1 is MNHNY and CDR2 is SVGAGI (reference sequence). V was pared by 0 bases and J by 6 bases, with 9 bases between. The CDR3 runs 13 residues. The CDR3 DNA reads as TGTGCCAGCAGTTACTCCCTAGGGGTCGAGCAGTACTTC. This codes for CASSYSLGVEQYF.

The chain has TRBV6-5 and TRBJ1-1, with a tentative D call TRBD1 (5 bases). The CDR3 length is 14 residues. Between the trimmed V and J ends, which lost 6 bases and 4 bases, there was a span of 15 bases. From germline, CDR1 is MNHEY and CDR2 SVGAGI. The CDR3 nucleotides read TGTGCCAGCAGGGCGGGGGTCGAGGGCACTGAAGCTTTCTTT. Amino acids: CASRAGVEGTEAFF.

The genes are TRBV30 and TRBJ2-3, with 7 bases matching TRBD1. CDR3 length: 13 amino acids. Germline V CDR1 and CDR2: GTSNPN, SVGIG (reference sequence). Trimming took 2 bases from V and 6 from J; bases not matched to a gene: 5. The CDR3 sequence: CAWSSNRGDTQYF. DNA for the CDR3: TGTGCCTGGAGTTCCAACAGGGGCGATACGCAGTATTTT.

V gene TRBV9 combines with J gene TRBJ2-7; D unresolved. Per germline, CDR1 SGDLS and CDR2 YYNGEE. This CDR3 contains 13 residues. The V end lost 2 bases, the J end lost 6 bases, and 12 bases lay between the germline ends. CDR3 nucleotides: TGTGCCAGCAGCGTTCTGCTGGGCTCCGAGCAGTACTTC. Translation gives CASSVLLGSEQYF.

This clone was found once. The rearrangement links TRBV27 to TRBJ1-4; TRBD1 agrees at 7 bases. Per germline, CDR1 MNHEY and CDR2 SMNVEV (reference sequence). This CDR3 comprises 14 residues. J lost 0 bases, V lost 7 bases, and 2 bases had no gene match. CDR3 DNA sequence: TGTGCCAGCACGGGGACAGCAACTAATGAAAAACTGTTTTTT. It yields the protein CASTGTATNEKLFF. The variable domain in full, completed from reference TRBV27 and TRBJ1-4, reads EAQVTQNPRYLITVTGKKLTVTCSQNMNHEYMSWYRQDPGLGLRQIYYSMNVEVTDKGDVPEGYKVSRKEKRNFPLILESPSPNQTSLYFCASTGTATNEKLFFGSGTQLSVL.

This clone was observed once. The CDR3 region has the DNA TGTGCCAGCAGCTCTGGACTAGCGGGAGTTGAGCAGTTCTTC. Its translation: CASSSGLAGVEQFF. V gene TRBV5-4 combines with J gene TRBJ2-1, with TRBD2 identical over 13 bases. Per the germline V gene, CDR1 is SGHNT and CDR2 is YYREEE (reference sequence). CDR3 length: 14 amino acids. Trimming took 3 bases from V and 9 from J; bases not matched to a gene: 3.

The chain links TRBV27 to TRBJ2-7; 9 bases agree with TRBD1. Losses at the gene ends were 2 bases for V and 6 bases for J; bases not matched to a gene: 5. This CDR3 has 14 residues. Germline lookup yields CDR1 MNHEY and CDR2 SMNVEV (reference sequence). In DNA, the CDR3 is TGTGCCAGCAGTTTAGGGGGACAGGGAGGCGAGCAGTACTTC. It specifies CASSLGGQGGEQYF.

This chain links TRBV7-9 with TRBJ1-1, with 7 bases lining up with TRBD1. In germline, CDR1 is SEHNR, CDR2 FQNEAQ (reference sequence). The trim removed 5 bases at V and 11 bases at J, leaving 11 bases unmatched. CDR3 length equals 13 residues. CDR3 in amino acids: CASSPGQLWGAFF. CDR3 DNA: TGTGCCAGCAGCCCGGGACAGCTTTGGGGGGCTTTCTTT.

CDR3 bases: TGTGCCAGCAGCTCCCGGGCTGAGGGACTGTTTTTT. The encoded protein is CASSSRAEGLFF. V usage is TRBV28 and J usage is TRBJ1-4; D is undetermined. Germline V lookup: CDR1 MDHEN, CDR2 SYDVKM. The CDR3 runs 12 residues. Trimming left V 6 bases short and J 13 bases short, with 15 bases between.

The chain links TRBV11-2 to TRBJ2-3; 11 nucleotides align to TRBD2. The CDR3 has 16 amino acids. CDR1 and CDR2 from the germline V gene are SGHAT and FQNNGV. V shed 5 bases, J shed 2 bases, and the junction held 6 bases outside the gene matches. As DNA, the CDR3 is TGTGCCAGCAGCCCGGGGACTAGCGGCCTCACAGATACGCAGTATTTT. Protein: CASSPGTSGLTDTQYF.

J is TRBJ1-1 and V is TRBV9; tentatively, D is TRBD1 (6 bases). The CDR3 sequence is 15 residues long. The V and J ends lost 3 bases and 3 bases respectively, with 15 bases between them. Germline assignment: CDR1 SGDLS and CDR2 YYNGEE. The DNA of the CDR3 is TGTGCCAGCAGCGGCAGGGACACCTCTTACACTGAAGCTTTCTTT. Its translation is CASSGRDTSYTEAFF.

The chain employs TRBV7-9 and TRBJ1-4, with D possibly TRBD1 on 5 matching bases. CDR1 is SEHNR, CDR2 FQNEAQ, per germline (reference sequence). Trimming cost V 2 bases and J 1 base, with 8 bases left between them. The CDR3 is 15 residues long. The CDR3: CASSLYDRTNEKLFF. The CDR3 nucleotides are TGTGCCAGCAGCTTATACGACAGAACTAATGAAAAACTGTTTTTT.

This chain joins TRBV11-3 and TRBJ1-6; 8 bases agree with TRBD1. V dropped 7 bases and J dropped 4; count of bases not matched to a gene: 6. Germline-derived CDR1 and CDR2 are SGHNT and YENEEA. The CDR3 runs 15 residues. CDR3 amino acids: CASTSTGGYNSPLHF. The DNA for the CDR3 is TGTGCCAGCACCTCTACAGGGGGGTATAATTCACCCCTCCACTTT.